The 3 T cell receptor beta chains reported below all come from one sample, sequenced in a study of Graves' ophthalmopathy and Graves' hyperthyroidism. The authors amplified TCR beta CDR3 regions, and they did so from RNA transcripts for repertoire sequencing. HTBI primers were used in a first-round RT-PCR, which preceded a second-round multiplex PCR. One entry per CDR3 protein results from TCRdb running MiXCR on the multiplex PCR reads. Of about 1.1 million distinct CDR3 sequences in the sample, 36% were seen once. Input material: peripheral blood or thyroid tissue (not recorded which). These receptors were obtained from an adult man with Graves' hyperthyroidism.

A note on this clonotype: A much larger clone sits a single nucleotide away, making a read error possible. CDR3 sequence reads: CAISEEVWDTYEQYF. The CDR3 DNA reads TGTGCCATCAGTGAAGAGGTGTGGGACACCTACGAGCAGTACTTC. The rearrangement joins TRBV10-3 to TRBJ2-5; a weak D match, TRBD1 (6 bases). The J call may be wrong; the DNA end is better matched by TRBJ2-7. The CDR3 has 15 amino acids. Germline CDR1 is ENHRY and CDR2 is SYGVKD.

On this clonotype itself: A read error may be the cause here, since a much bigger clone is one base away. V gene TRBV29-1 combines with J gene TRBJ1-1; tentatively, D is TRBD1 (6 bases). The CDR3 is 14 residues long. Looked up from germline, CDR1 is SQVTM and CDR2 is ANQGSEA. With 4 bases removed from V and 4 bases from J, the gap between germline ends came to 16 bases. The CDR3: CSVVEQGGTTEAFF. In DNA, the CDR3 is TGCAGCGTTGTGGAACAGGGTGGGACCACTGAAGCTTTCTTT.

This clonotype was seen repeatedly, ten times or more. The rearrangement uses TRBV5-8 and TRBJ2-5; 7 nucleotides agree with TRBD1. The CDR3 runs 15 residues. CDR1 is SGHTS, CDR2 YDEGEE, per germline. Trimming at V came to 1 base and at J to 4 bases, leaving 7 bases not matched to a gene. CDR3 coding DNA: TGTGCCAGCAGCTTGCCTAAGGGACAGCGAGAGACCCAGTACTTC. It codes for CASSLPKGQRETQYF.